The 25 T cell receptor beta chains listed next were all sequenced from one sample in a study of CD8+CD57+ T cells in acquired aplastic anemia. All patients picked for sequencing had shown, by flow cytometry, an expansion of CD8+CD57+ cells. TCR beta VDJ and CDR3 profiling used genomic DNA as template. Via MiXCR, TCRdb re-called the reads, giving one row per CDR3 protein. The sample holds 450,000 to 600,000 distinct CDR3 sequences, about a third seen once. Material: sorted CD4+, CD8+, or CD8+CD57+ T cells (not recorded which) from PBMCs. The receptors here all came from a human donor with aplastic anemia.

This clonotype occurred many times. The chain links TRBV10-3 to TRBJ2-7; 9 nucleotides match TRBD1. CDR1 is ENHRY, CDR2 SYGVKD, per germline. This CDR3 spans 14 amino acids. With V trimmed by 4 bases and J by 4 bases, 5 bases remained unmatched. This CDR3 reads CAISGTGAEYEQYF. The CDR3 bases are TGTGCCATCAGTGGGACAGGGGCCGAGTACGAGCAGTACTTC.

DNA for the CDR3: TGTGCCAGCAGCACCGGACAGCACAATGAGCAGTTCTTC. Translation gives CASSTGQHNEQFF. The chain carries TRBV5-5 and TRBJ2-1; perhaps TRBD1 as D (6 bases). This CDR3 comprises 13 residues. V lost 4 bases to trimming and J lost 5 bases, with 10 bases between them. CDR1 and CDR2 from the germline V gene are SGHKS and YYEKEE (reference sequence).

The V gene is TRBV30, the J gene TRBJ1-3; D perhaps matches TRBD1 (6 bases). Germline V gene sequence: CDR1 GTSNPN, CDR2 SVGIG (reference sequence). This CDR3 region has 14 residues. V was clipped by 0 bases and J by 4 bases, with 10 bases between them. Here the CDR3 DNA reads TGTGCCTGGAGTGTAGTGGGGGCCGGAAACACCATATATTTT. It encodes CAWSVVGAGNTIYF.

At least ten counts were recorded for this clonotype. V is TRBV15 and J is TRBJ2-1; D call uncertain. V lost 0 bases to trimming and J lost 9 bases, with 6 bases between them. This CDR3 is 12 amino acids long. Per the germline V gene, CDR1 is LNHNV and CDR2 is YYDKDF (reference sequence). The CDR3 DNA is TGTGCCACCAGCAGAGATTGGGGTGAGCAGTTCTTC. It codes for CATSRDWGEQFF.

In the case of this clonotype: Mismatch with germline at one junction end may stem from a read error. The chain couples TRBV6-1 to TRBJ2-2; maybe TRBD2 (5 bases). This CDR3 has 10 residues. Germline V gene data show CDR1 as MNHNS and CDR2 as SASEGT. CDR3 nucleotide sequence: TGTGCCAGCATAGGTGGGGAGCTGCTTTTT. Translating it yields CASIGGELLF.

This clonotype was observed a handful of times. V gene TRBV2 combines with J gene TRBJ1-1; D may be TRBD1 (5 bases). Trimming left V 6 bases short and J 0 bases short, with 14 bases between. Germline lookup yields CDR1 SNHLY and CDR2 FYNNEI. The CDR3 runs 15 residues. DNA of the CDR3: TGTGCCAGCAGGGGGGAGGACTCAGTGAACACTGAAGCTTTCTTT. This gives the protein CASRGEDSVNTEAFF.

This clonotype was detected many times. This rearrangement joins TRBV7-2 to TRBJ1-5, with 7 bases fitting TRBD1. Trimming at V came to 5 bases and at J to 6 bases, leaving 7 bases not matched to a gene. This CDR3 is 14 amino acids long. Germline CDR1 reads SGHTA; CDR2 reads FQGNSA. CDR3 bases: TGTGCCAGCAGCCCGTCCAGGGGGACTCAGCCCCAGCATTTT. It specifies CASSPSRGTQPQHF.

J is TRBJ1-1 and V is TRBV20-1, with 7 bases lining up with TRBD1. With 6 bases clipped from V and 6 bases from J, the junction kept 13 bases outside the gene matches. The CDR3 is made up of 14 amino acids. Germline loops: CDR1 DFQATT, CDR2 SNEGSKA (reference sequence). CDR3 DNA: TGCAGTGCCCAGACAGGGCAGGGGATCGCTGAAGCTTTCTTT. Translated: CSAQTGQGIAEAFF.

Comment on this clonotype: A much larger clone differs by one base, so this may be a read error. This sequence joins TRBV10-3 and TRBJ2-3; 7 positions match TRBD2. This CDR3 spans 13 amino acids. The germline CDR1 and CDR2 sequences are ENHRY and SYGVKD. CDR3 loop: CASIRTGGDTLYF. CDR3 in DNA: TGTGCCAGCATACGCACGGGGGGAGATACGCTGTATTTT.

The chain combines TRBV19 with TRBJ2-5, with 7 bases fitting TRBD2. CDR1 is LNHDA and CDR2 is SQIVND in the germline V gene (reference sequence). The CDR3 sequence is 14 residues long. Unmatched junction bases numbered 6, after V lost 6 bases and J lost 2 bases. The CDR3 sequence: CASRDRGVQETQYF. CDR3 nucleotides: TGTGCCAGTAGGGACCGGGGGGTACAAGAGACCCAGTACTTC.

This clonotype appeared many times. The chain couples TRBV12-5 to TRBJ2-7, with unresolved D. Trimming removed 7 bases at V and 8 bases at J, with 12 bases between. The germline gives CDR1 LGHNT, CDR2 FRNRAP. This CDR3 has 11 residues. As DNA, the CDR3 is TGTGCTAGTGTCCCCGAATCGAAGCAGTACTTC. This codes for CASVPESKQYF.

This clonotype was seen a few times. This chain connects TRBV5-4 to TRBJ2-2; perhaps D is TRBD1 or TRBD2 (5 bases each). The CDR3 is 14 amino acids. The V end was cut by 4 bases, the J end by 7 bases, with 14 bases between. CDR1 and CDR2 (germline): SGHNT, YYREEE (reference sequence). The CDR3 reads CASSRQGVDGELFF. DNA of the CDR3: TGTGCCAGCAGCAGGCAGGGAGTAGACGGGGAGCTGTTTTTT.

In this sample, this clonotype turned up once. The chain recombines TRBV11-2 with TRBJ2-3; 10 bases map to TRBD2. Trimming cost V 2 bases and J 5 bases; bases outside gene matches: 7. The CDR3 extends over 16 amino acids. CDR1 and CDR2 from the germline V gene are SGHAT and FQNNGV. The CDR3 bases are TGTGCCAGCAGCTTACGATCTAGCGGGAGCCTAGATACGCAGTATTTT. Amino acid sequence: CASSLRSSGSLDTQYF. The whole variable domain, remainder taken from reference TRBV11-2 and TRBJ2-3, is EAGVAQSPRYKIIEKRQSVAFWCNPISGHATLYWYQQILGQGPKLLIQFQNNGVVDDSQLPKDRFSAERLKGVDSTLKIQPAKLEDSAVYLCASSLRSSGSLDTQYFGPGTRLTVL.

This clonotype occurred many times. The chain links TRBV29-1 to TRBJ2-2; no clear D. The V gene's germline CDR1 is SQVTM and CDR2 ANQGSEA. CDR3 length equals 12 residues. Trimming took 4 bases from V and 8 from J, leaving 11 bases between them. The CDR3 DNA follows: TGCAGCGTTGGATCGTGGTCTGGGGAGCTGTTTTTT. This codes for CSVGSWSGELFF.

This clonotype was picked up a small number of times. The V call is TRBV12-3 or TRBV12-4, the J call TRBJ1-5, with a weak D call TRBD1 (6 bases). The CDR3 covers 13 residues. With 6 bases removed from V and 4 bases from J, the gap between germline ends came to 10 bases. The CDR3: CASSRGQNQPQHF. Written as DNA, the CDR3 is TGTGCCAGCAGCAGGGGCCAAAATCAGCCCCAGCATTTT.

The CDR3 is CAWSRDSGSGNTIYF. As DNA, the CDR3 is TGTGCCTGGAGTCGGGACTCTGGCTCTGGAAACACCATATATTTT. The gene calls are TRBV30 and TRBJ1-3; weak D call: TRBD1 (5 bases). CDR1 and CDR2 (germline): GTSNPN, SVGIG (reference sequence). Trimming took off 2 bases at V and 0 bases at J, with 11 bases between the two ends. The CDR3 contains 15 residues.

Of note for this clonotype: A much larger clone lies a single base off, so this may be a read error. V usage is TRBV6-1 and J usage is TRBJ1-2; D gene ambiguous. The CDR3 has 14 amino acids. The ends were cut back, 0 bases at V and 0 bases at J, with 5 bases in the middle. The germline V gene encodes CDR1 MNHNS and CDR2 SASEGT. CDR3 region: CASSEARANYGYTF. CDR3 DNA: TGTGCCAGCAGTGAAGCGCGGGCTAACTATGGCTACACCTTC.

As for this clonotype: A much larger clone differs from this one at a single base, so this may be a read error. The chain carries TRBV2 and TRBJ2-7; D is tentatively TRBD1 or TRBD2 (6 bases each). The CDR3 covers 16 residues. Germline assignment: CDR1 SNHLY and CDR2 FYNNEI. CDR3 sequence (DNA): TGTGCCGGCAGACAAGACGGGGGCCGGGTATACTACGAGCAGTACTTC. Translation: CAGRQDGGRVYYEQYF.

The chain recombines TRBV7-2 with TRBJ1-1; D unresolved. Germline CDR1 is SGHTA and CDR2 is FQGNSA. This CDR3 region has 13 residues. V lost 6 bases, J lost 1 base, and 9 bases lay in between. As DNA, the CDR3 is TGTGCCAGCAGTACCGACTGGAACACTGAAGCTTTCTTT. Protein sequence: CASSTDWNTEAFF.

This clonotype was picked up many times. The rearrangement links TRBV12-3 or TRBV12-4 to TRBJ1-2, with 8 nucleotides matching TRBD1. This CDR3 has 13 residues. V lost 4 bases, J lost 8 bases, and 6 bases stayed unmatched. The CDR3 DNA sequence: TGTGCCAGCAGTTCCCGGACAGGGATCGGCTACACCTTC. Translating gives CASSSRTGIGYTF.

The table lists this clonotype with many counts. V and J are TRBV10-3 and TRBJ2-1; 8 bases are a match to TRBD2. There are 15 residues in the CDR3. V lost 0 bases, J lost 8 bases, and 6 bases stayed unmatched. CDR1 and CDR2 (germline): ENHRY, SYGVKD. CDR3: CAISESEREIHEQFF. CDR3 in DNA: TGTGCCATCAGTGAGTCGGAGCGGGAGATTCATGAGCAGTTCTTC.

This chain links TRBV10-3 with TRBJ1-1; maybe TRBD1 (6 bases). CDR1 ENHRY and CDR2 SYGVKD come from the germline V gene. The CDR3 has 13 residues. Trimming left V 10 bases short and J 1 base short, with 13 bases between. The CDR3 DNA follows: TGTGCCACCAAGACAGGTGAGAACACTGAAGCTTTCTTT. Its protein is CATKTGENTEAFF.

The rearrangement links TRBV3-1 to TRBJ1-5; possible D gene TRBD1, 5 bases. The CDR3 runs 15 residues. Trimming shortened V by 1 base and J by 7 bases, and 14 bases separated the two germline ends. The germline V gene encodes CDR1 LGHDT and CDR2 YNNKEL (reference sequence). The CDR3 loop is CASSQVPGAGQPQHF. DNA of the CDR3: TGTGCCAGCAGCCAAGTTCCCGGGGCTGGGCAGCCCCAGCATTTT. Filled out from reference TRBV3-1 and TRBJ1-5, the complete variable domain reads DTAVSQTPKYLVTQMGNDKSIKCEQNLGHDTMYWYKQDSKKFLKIMFSYNNKELIINETVPNRFSPKSPDKAHLNLHINSLELGDSAVYFCASSQVPGAGQPQHFGDGTRLSIL.

The table lists this clonotype with many counts. This chain connects TRBV12-3 or TRBV12-4 to TRBJ2-7; D ambiguous. Trimming left V 0 bases short and J 2 bases short, with 8 bases between. The CDR3 sequence is 14 residues long. The CDR3 DNA is TGTGCCAGCAGTTTAGCGCTACCAGCCTACGAGCAGTACTTC. Amino acids: CASSLALPAYEQYF.

The V and J genes are TRBV6-1 and TRBJ2-1; D remains unclear. Germline CDR1 and CDR2: MNHNS and SASEGT. The CDR3 spans 13 residues. The ends were cut back, 2 bases at V and 7 bases at J, with 9 bases in the middle. The CDR3 is CASSERDINEQFF. Written as DNA, the CDR3 is TGTGCCAGCAGTGAACGAGATATAAATGAGCAGTTCTTC.